Presented here are 5 T cell receptor beta chains from one specimen sequenced in a study of CD8 T cells in Susac syndrome. Random hexamers primed reverse transcription of about 0.45 to 1 ug RNA. TCRdb fed the immunoSEQ multiplex PCR reads into MiXCR, producing one record per CDR3 protein. This sample has around 200,000 distinct CDR3 sequences, with approximately 96% found just once. Sequencing was performed on CD4+ T cells from PBMCs. Receptors originate from a human donor with multiple sclerosis.

The V gene is TRBV6-5, the J gene TRBJ2-3, with D possibly being TRBD2 (7 bases). This CDR3 has 15 residues. V shed 8 bases and J shed 2 bases, with 17 bases lying between them. The germline CDR1 and CDR2 sequences are MNHEY and SVGAGI. CDR3 protein: CASGSDGGHTDTQYF. CDR3 bases: TGTGCCAGCGGTTCGGACGGGGGGCACACAGATACGCAGTATTTT.

This chain links TRBV27 with TRBJ1-1, with TRBD1 matching 7 bases. The V and J ends lost 6 bases and 1 base, in that order; junction bases with no gene match: 2. The germline V gene encodes CDR1 MNHEY and CDR2 SMNVEV (reference sequence). The CDR3 loop spans 13 amino acids. CDR3 protein: CASRDRPNTEAFF. CDR3 DNA: TGTGCCAGCAGGGACAGGCCGAACACTGAAGCTTTCTTT.

This chain joins TRBV6-2 or TRBV6-3 and TRBJ2-7; no reliable D call. The germline V and J ends were trimmed by 5 bases and 6 bases, with 8 bases remaining between them. The CDR3 contains 11 residues. Germline-derived CDR1 and CDR2 are MNHEY and SVGEGT. The CDR3, as DNA: TGTGCCAGCAGTACATCTATCGAGCAGTACTTC. As protein: CASSTSIEQYF.

V gene TRBV20-1 combines with J gene TRBJ1-5; D gene uncertain. Germline V gene lookup returns CDR1 DFQATT and CDR2 SNEGSKA (reference sequence). The CDR3 has 13 residues. The germline V and J ends were trimmed by 3 bases and 3 bases, with 9 bases remaining between them. CDR3 DNA: TGCAGTGCTAGGGGCTCCCTCAATCAGCCCCAGCATTTT. It encodes CSARGSLNQPQHF.

The table lists this clonotype with a count of one. CDR3 in DNA: TGTGCCAGCATGCGGACAGGGGGTTCGTCCCAGCATTTT. This gives the protein CASMRTGGSSQHF. The V and J genes are TRBV7-2 and TRBJ1-5, with 10 bases aligning to TRBD1. This CDR3 region has 13 residues. V shed 7 bases, J shed 11 bases, and the junction held 8 bases outside the gene matches. The germline CDR1 and CDR2 sequences are SGHTA and FQGNSA.